A selection of T cell receptor beta chains follows, all from one sample in a study of early T cells in non-severe SARS-CoV-2 infection. From the 5' RACE reads, TCRdb called clonotypes with MiXCR, one entry per CDR3 protein. Of roughly 32,000 distinct CDR3 sequences in the sample, approximately 6.3% were seen once. Source material: whole blood. The source is an adult who was a healthcare worker with PCR-confirmed SARS-CoV-2 infection or an uninfected control (not recorded which). Both conserved end residues are part of each CDR3. The D gene is left open where the match is weak. The size field is filled for only some rows; it gives once, few, many or a size class.

d_call | j_call | clone_size | v_call | cdr3_nt | cdr3_aa
TRBD1 | TRBJ1-6 | NA | TRBV4-2 | TGTGCCAGCAGCCAAGTTGGGGGACGGACAGGGGCTTCACCCCTCCACTTT | CASSQVGGRTGASPLHF
NA | TRBJ2-1 | many | TRBV7-8 | TGTGCCAGCAGCGCAGTTAGGGTAGCGGCCCCAGAGAATGAGCAGTTCTTC | CASSAVRVAAPENEQFF
TRBD2 | TRBJ2-2 | many | TRBV7-9 | TGTGCCAGCAGCCCTCTCTCCGGGAGGGCCGGCACCGGGGAGCTGTTTTTT | CASSPLSGRAGTGELFF
NA | TRBJ2-4 | many | TRBV5-1 | TGCGCCAGCAGCTTTGGGGAAAAAAACATTCAGTACTTC | CASSFGEKNIQYF
TRBD2 | TRBJ2-3 | many | TRBV7-2 | TGTGCCAGCAGCTTCAGCGGGGGGGCGACCCCAGATACGCAGTATTTT | CASSFSGGATPDTQYF
TRBD2 | TRBJ2-3 | many | TRBV20-1 | TGCAGTGCTAGAGTTCCCGGGGGGACAGATACGCAGTATTTT | CSARVPGGTDTQYF
NA | TRBJ1-3 | many | TRBV7-9 | TGTGCCAGCAGCTTACCAGGAAACACCATATATTTT | CASSLPGNTIYF
NA | TRBJ1-1 | many | TRBV21-1 | TGTGCCAGCAGCAAGGTGGTGCAGGGGGTAACTGAAGCTTTCTTT | CASSKVVQGVTEAFF
NA | TRBJ2-7 | many | TRBV18 | TGTGCCAGCTCACCACAACCAGGGGCCGATTCCTACGAGCAGTACTTC | CASSPQPGADSYEQYF
NA | TRBJ1-5 | many | TRBV19 | TGTGCCAGTAGCAAGGGGGACAGCAATCAGCCCCAGCATTTT | CASSKGDSNQPQHF
TRBD2 | TRBJ2-1 | many | TRBV20-1 | TGCAGTGCCCGAAGACTAGCGGGGGGCCCCTACAATGAGCAGTTCTTC | CSARRLAGGPYNEQFF
TRBD1 | TRBJ1-2 | many | TRBV24-1 | TGTGCCACCCGGGACAGCTTCTATGGCTACACCTTC | CATRDSFYGYTF
TRBD2 | TRBJ2-7 | few | TRBV28 | TGTGCCAGCAGTTTGGCGGGAGGGCCGGGCGAGCAGTACTTC | CASSLAGGPGEQYF
TRBD2 | TRBJ2-1 | many | TRBV15 | TGTGCCACCAGCAGCGGTCTAGCGGGAAACAATGAGCAGTTCTTC | CATSSGLAGNNEQFF
TRBD2 | TRBJ2-4 | many | TRBV12-3/TRBV12-4 | TGTGCCAGCAGTTTAGGCCTAGCGGGGAACATTCAGTACTTC | CASSLGLAGNIQYF
NA | TRBJ2-2 | many | TRBV5-1 | TGCGCCAGCAGCCCCGGACGACCGAACACCGGGGAGCTTTTTTTT | CASSPGRPNTGELFF
NA | TRBJ2-1 | many | TRBV19 | TGTGCCAGTACCCCAACCGTAGCCTACAATGAGCAGTTCTTC | CASTPTVAYNEQFF
NA | TRBJ2-1 | many | TRBV7-8 | TGTGCCAGCAGTCGTGGACGGATCTCCTACAATGAGCAGTTCTTC | CASSRGRISYNEQFF
NA | TRBJ2-7 | many | TRBV20-1 | TGCAGTGCTGCCCGGCCAGGCCTCTCCTACGAGCAGTACTTC | CSAARPGLSYEQYF
NA | TRBJ1-4 | NA | TRBV7-2 | TGTGCCAGCAGCTTAACGCGGGCAAATGAAAAACTGTTTTTT | CASSLTRANEKLFF
NA | TRBJ2-7 | NA | TRBV19 | TGTGCCAGTAGTATTAACGCGGGATGGGCCGAGCAGTACTTC | CASSINAGWAEQYF
NA | TRBJ1-5 | many | TRBV19 | TGTGCCAGTAGTATCGGACAGAGAACGCCCCAGCATTTT | CASSIGQRTPQHF
TRBD1 | TRBJ2-3 | many | TRBV30 | TGTGCCTGGAGTGCCACAGGGGGCACAGATACGCAGTATTTT | CAWSATGGTDTQYF
NA | TRBJ2-2 | few | TRBV7-6 | TGTGCCAGCAGCCCCCCTGCCGGGGAGCTGTTTTTT | CASSPPAGELFF
TRBD1 | TRBJ1-6 | many | TRBV5-4 | TGTGCCAGCAGCCCTGGACAGGGATCGTTTTCACCCCTCCACTTT | CASSPGQGSFSPLHF
NA | TRBJ2-3 | NA | TRBV6-1 | TGTGCCAGCAGTGAAGCCCCGGGCACAGATACGCAGTATTTT | CASSEAPGTDTQYF
NA | TRBJ2-5 | many | TRBV6-2/TRBV6-3 | TGTGCCAGCAGTTCGCAAGAGACCCAGTACTTC | CASSSQETQYF
NA | TRBJ2-7 | NA | TRBV6-2/TRBV6-3 | TGTGCCATCACCGGAGGGCAGGGAACCTACGAGCAGTACTTC | CAITGGQGTYEQYF
TRBD2 | TRBJ2-1 | NA | TRBV7-9 | TGTGCCAGCAGCCTTTATGCGGGACTAGCGGGCGATGAGCAGTTCTTC | CASSLYAGLAGDEQFF
TRBD1 | TRBJ2-2 | NA | TRBV24-1 | TGTGCCACCAGTGATTTAAGACAGGGACCCACCGGGGAGCTGTTTTTT | CATSDLRQGPTGELFF
TRBD2 | TRBJ2-1 | many | TRBV7-9 | TGTGCCAGCAGCTTGCTAGCGGCGGCTTCCTACAATGAGCAGTTCTTC | CASSLLAAASYNEQFF